The sequence of this T cell receptor (beta chain) was determined in a study of cytomegalovirus exposure and HLA in healthy donors. V shed 1 base and J 4 bases; nucleotides not matched to a gene: 12. Germline values: CDR1 LNHDA, CDR2 SQIVND (reference sequence). The CDR3 has 19 residues. PCR amplification relied on 60 Vbeta primers (plus 13 Jbeta primers). This table comes from immunoSEQ multiplex PCR, and its TCRdb copy is limited to in-frame clones, with some not included. The listing contains roughly 120,000 clones. The V and J genes are TRBV19 and TRBJ2-1; 11 bases map to TRBD2. The TCR originated in a man between 35 and 55 years old in good health and CMV-seropositive. The sample taken for sequencing was PBMCs. The CDR3 nucleotides read TGTGCCAGTAGTATAGCTATCGCAACAACTAGCGGGAGATACAATGAGCAGTTCTTC. Translation: CASSIAIATTSGRYNEQFF.